This TCR beta chain was documented in a study of Graves' ophthalmopathy and Graves' hyperthyroidism. Amplification of the TCR beta CDR3 regions used RNA transcripts (as template). Investigators did first-round RT-PCR with HTBI primers, then second-round multiplex PCR. MiXCR, run by TCRdb on the multiplex PCR reads, gives a single entry per CDR3 protein. The sample includes tens of thousands of distinct CDR3 sequences, approximately 48% of them seen just once. The CDR3 consists of 14 residues. CDR1 is SGHNT and CDR2 is YENEEA in the germline V gene. The V end lost 0 bases, the J end lost 1 base, and 3 bases lay between the germline ends.

The origin of this receptor is an adult woman with stable Graves' hyperthyroidism. Sequenced sample: peripheral blood. The chain has TRBV11-3 and TRBJ2-2, with unresolved D. In DNA form, the CDR3 reads TGTGCCAGCAGCTTAGAGGAGAACACCGGGGAGCTGTTTTTT. It specifies CASSLEENTGELFF.